The T cell receptor beta chain described here comes from a study of CD8+ T cells in alopecia areata. Reverse transcribed after extraction, RNA yielded cDNA as the sequencing template. The repertoire was sequenced with immunoSEQ multiplex PCR; TCRdb's copy has only in-frame clones and lacks some. The sample comprises about 290,000 clones, roughly 64% of which are singletons, and more than 1.5% rests with the top ten. The sample's treatment: oral pan-JAK inhibitor, 5-10 mg twice daily. CDR3 size: 16 residues. CDR1 is MDHEN and CDR2 is SYDVKM in the germline V gene. V lost 10 bases to trimming and J lost 1 base; unmatched junction nucleotides: 15.

The rearrangement joins TRBV28 to TRBJ1-1; TRBD1 aligns across 7 bases. Sequencing used CD4+ T cells sorted from blood, obtained at week 24, from a patient treated with tofacitinib. The TCR comes from a human donor with alopecia areata. CDR3 DNA: TGTGCCACCCTCTCCTCACCCGGACAGGAGAACACTGAAGCTTTCTTT. Translated: CATLSSPGQENTEAFF.